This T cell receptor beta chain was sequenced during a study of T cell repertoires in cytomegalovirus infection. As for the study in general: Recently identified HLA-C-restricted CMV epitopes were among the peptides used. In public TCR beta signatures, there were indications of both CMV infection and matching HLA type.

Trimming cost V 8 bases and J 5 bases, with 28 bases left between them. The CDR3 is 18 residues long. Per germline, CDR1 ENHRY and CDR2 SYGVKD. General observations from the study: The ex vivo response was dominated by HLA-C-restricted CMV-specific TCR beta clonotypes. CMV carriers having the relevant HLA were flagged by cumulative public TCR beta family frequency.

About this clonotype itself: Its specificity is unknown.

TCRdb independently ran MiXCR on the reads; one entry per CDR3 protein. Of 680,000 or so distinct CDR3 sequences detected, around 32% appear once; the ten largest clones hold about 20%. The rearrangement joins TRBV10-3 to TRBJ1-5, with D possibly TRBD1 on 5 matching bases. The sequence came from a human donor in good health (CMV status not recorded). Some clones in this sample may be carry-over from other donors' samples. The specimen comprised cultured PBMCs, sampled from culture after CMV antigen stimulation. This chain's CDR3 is CAIENPTPHEGVDQPQHF. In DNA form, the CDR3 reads TGTGCCATCGAGAACCCGACACCGCACGAAGGGGTCGATCAGCCCCAGCATTTT.